The clone carrying this T cell receptor (beta chain) was seen a handful of times. The sample originates from a study of blood T cells in healthy people across ages. Germline CDR1 and CDR2: DFQATT and SNEGSKA (reference sequence). The CDR3 length is 15 residues. A second PCR of about 6 to 12 cycles used a sample-barcoded 5' primer and a J-beta primer mix. Each cDNA molecule carried a tag from a template-switch adaptor that contained 12 random nucleotides. TCRdb re-called the 5' RACE reads through MiXCR, storing one row per CDR3 protein. Among 550,000 to 600,000 distinct CDR3 sequences listed, roughly 28% were seen once.

V gene TRBV20-1 combines with J gene TRBJ2-5; 8 bases match TRBD2. The J call may be mistaken, given a closer DNA end match to TRBJ2-7. Sequences were obtained from blood. The clonotype was recovered from a woman aged 65 to 85 in good health. The CDR3 DNA reads TGCAGTGCTCCGAGTAGGGGCGGGGGGCCCTACGAGCAGTACTTC. Protein product: CSAPSRGGGPYEQYF.